Shown below are 11 T cell receptor beta chains from a single sample sequenced in a study of regulatory T cells in long-lasting Graves disease. Time point meaning: newly diagnosed GD, antithyroid drugs for less than 3 months. Researchers made the TCR library from RNA that was extracted from PBMCs. For TCR beta, libraries came from iRepertoire HTBI primers and Arm-PCR of CDR3 regions. MiXCR was run by TCRdb on the multiplex PCR reads, yielding one entry per CDR3 protein. This table has roughly 500,000 distinct CDR3 sequences, around 11% appearing once. The same data also went into a second study, on T cells in Graves' hyperthyroidism and ophthalmopathy.

The sample was peripheral blood mononuclear cells (PBMCs), taken at new diagnosis, from a patient treated with antithyroid drugs. The receptor source for this set is a woman in her 30s with Graves disease.

There are a few counts of this clonotype. The J gene is TRBJ2-1, the V gene TRBV11-2, with 9 bases aligning to TRBD2. V shed 8 bases, J shed 0 bases, and the junction held 8 bases outside the gene matches. The CDR3 is 16 residues long. Germline V gene sequence: CDR1 SGHAT, CDR2 FQNNGV. The CDR3 DNA follows: TGTGCCAGCGCGGGGGGGAAGACGAGCTCCTACAATGAGCAGTTCTTC. As protein: CASAGGKTSSYNEQFF.

The chain carries TRBV4-2 and TRBJ1-1, with D maybe TRBD1 (6 bases). V shed 0 bases and J shed 8 bases, with 19 bases lying between them. Germline values: CDR1 LGHNA, CDR2 YNFKEQ. CDR3 size: 16 residues. CDR3 in amino acids: CASSQDRTQGRGEAFF. In nucleotides, the CDR3 is TGTGCCAGCAGCCAAGATAGAACCCAGGGGAGGGGAGAAGCTTTCTTT.

The chain uses TRBV7-9 and TRBJ2-7; the D is unclear. Germline assignment: CDR1 SEHNR and CDR2 FQNEAQ (reference sequence). This CDR3 is 13 amino acids long. Trimming took off 5 bases at V and 5 bases at J, with 13 bases between the two ends. CDR3 sequence reads: CASSAEEHHEQYF. The DNA for the CDR3 is TGTGCCAGCAGCGCCGAGGAGCATCACGAGCAGTACTTC.

The table lists this clonotype with many counts. The chain is built from TRBV11-1 and TRBJ2-1; 7 nucleotides match TRBD1. The CDR3 contains 15 residues. The germline V gene has CDR1 SGHAT and CDR2 FQDESV (reference sequence). The trim removed 5 bases at V and 4 bases at J, leaving 8 bases unmatched. CDR3 sequence: CASSDRNRGYNEQFF. The CDR3 DNA is TGTGCCAGCAGCGATCGGAACAGGGGATACAATGAGCAGTTCTTC.

This clonotype was detected ten times or more. J is TRBJ2-1 and V is TRBV11-3, with 9 bases aligning to TRBD2. V dropped 1 base and J dropped 6; count of bases not matched to a gene: 7. This CDR3 spans 16 amino acids. Per the germline V gene, CDR1 is SGHNT and CDR2 is YENEEA. The CDR3 here is CASSLAVAGVSNEQFF. The CDR3 DNA is TGTGCCAGCAGCTTAGCGGTAGCGGGAGTTAGCAATGAGCAGTTCTTC.

This clonotype was seen a handful of times. The chain carries TRBV7-9 and TRBJ2-7; 8 positions match TRBD2. Germline CDR1 reads SEHNR; CDR2 reads FQNEAQ (reference sequence). The length of the CDR3 is 17 residues. The junction had 14 bases not matched to a gene; V was cut back by 5 bases and J by 2 bases. CDR3 in amino acids: CASSPGGWAANPYEQYF. The CDR3 DNA follows: TGTGCCAGCAGCCCGGGGGGGTGGGCAGCAAACCCCTACGAGCAGTACTTC.

Worth noting for this clonotype: This clone may be a read error of a much larger clone one base away. This rearrangement joins TRBV11-2 to TRBJ2-7; TRBD2 is a possible D gene (6 bases). Per germline, CDR1 SGHAT and CDR2 FQNNGV. This CDR3 has 14 amino acids. Trimming pared 5 bases from V and 7 bases from J, leaving 18 bases between. The CDR3 here is CASSGTASAWEQYF. The CDR3 DNA reads as TGTGCCAGCAGCGGGACTGCCTCCGCCTGGGAGCAGTACTTC.

This chain connects TRBV20-1 to TRBJ2-5; D is uncertain. With 1 base removed from V and 0 bases from J, the gap between germline ends came to 9 bases. The CDR3 is 14 amino acids. Germline values: CDR1 DFQATT, CDR2 SNEGSKA (reference sequence). The chain's CDR3 is CSARVLGHQETQYF. The CDR3 DNA reads TGCAGTGCTAGAGTCCTAGGGCACCAAGAGACCCAGTACTTC.

The table lists this clonotype with many counts. The J gene is TRBJ1-2, the V gene TRBV7-2; no firm D call. Per the germline V gene, CDR1 is SGHTA and CDR2 is FQGNSA. There are 12 residues in the CDR3. The germline V and J ends were trimmed by 2 bases and 6 bases, with 7 bases remaining between them. CDR3 bases: TGTGCCAGCAGCTTAATAGTTGATGGCTACACCTTC. Translated, it gives CASSLIVDGYTF.

This clonotype was observed many times. V usage is TRBV6-1 and J usage is TRBJ2-3; tentatively, D is TRBD2 (5 bases). CDR1 and CDR2 (germline): MNHNS, SASEGT. V was cut by 8 bases and J by 0 bases, with 12 bases left in between. The CDR3 extends over 14 amino acids. The chain's CDR3 is CASLARTSTDTQYF. CDR3 nucleotides: TGTGCCAGCCTTGCAAGGACTAGCACAGATACGCAGTATTTT.

The gene calls are TRBV19 and TRBJ2-7; 7 nucleotides match TRBD2. With 4 bases clipped from V and 2 bases from J, the junction kept 2 bases outside the gene matches. From germline, CDR1 is LNHDA and CDR2 SQIVND (reference sequence). The CDR3 sequence is 13 residues long. The CDR3 sequence is CASSTSGAYEQYF. CDR3 nucleotide sequence: TGTGCCAGTAGTACTAGCGGAGCCTACGAGCAGTACTTC.